What follows describes a single T cell receptor (beta chain). Followed over time, Seattle patients had been enrolled while infection was active. This CDR3 spans 17 amino acids. CDR1 is MNHNY, CDR2 SVGAGI, per germline (reference sequence). V dropped 6 bases and J dropped 0; count of bases not matched to a gene: 13. Produced via immunoSEQ multiplex PCR; TCRdb's table is partial and in-frame only. The data contain 250,000 to 400,000 clones, about nine tenths of them singletons. The data were taken from a study of blood T cell repertoires in COVID-19. Study as a whole: Donors in the United States, Italy and Spain gave samples during acute or convalescent COVID-19. T cells, B-cell-depleted T cells, or PBMCs supplied cDNA or gDNA.

The chain couples TRBV6-6 to TRBJ1-1, with 7 bases aligning to TRBD1. Sequencing was done on a sample of peripheral blood. The receptor was isolated from a woman aged 25 to 45 with COVID-19, enrolled during active disease. Here the CDR3 reads CASRRQGEDLMNTEAFF. The CDR3 DNA reads TGTGCCAGCAGACGACAGGGCGAGGACCTTATGAACACTGAAGCTTTCTTT.